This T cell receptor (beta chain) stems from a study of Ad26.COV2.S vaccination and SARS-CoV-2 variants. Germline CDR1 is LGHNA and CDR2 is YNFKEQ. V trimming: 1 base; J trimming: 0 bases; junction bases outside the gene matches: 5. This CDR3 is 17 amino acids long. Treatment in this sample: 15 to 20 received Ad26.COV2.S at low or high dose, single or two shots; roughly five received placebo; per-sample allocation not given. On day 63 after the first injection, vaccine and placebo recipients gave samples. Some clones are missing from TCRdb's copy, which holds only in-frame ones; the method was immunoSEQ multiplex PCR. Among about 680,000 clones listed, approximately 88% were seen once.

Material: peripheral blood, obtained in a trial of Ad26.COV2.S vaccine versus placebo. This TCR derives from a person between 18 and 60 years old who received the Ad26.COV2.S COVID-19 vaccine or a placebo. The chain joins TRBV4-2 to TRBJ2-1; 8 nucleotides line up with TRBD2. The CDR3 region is CASSQVFSGASYNEQFF. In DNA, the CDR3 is TGTGCCAGCAGCCAAGTCTTTAGCGGGGCCTCCTACAATGAGCAGTTCTTC.